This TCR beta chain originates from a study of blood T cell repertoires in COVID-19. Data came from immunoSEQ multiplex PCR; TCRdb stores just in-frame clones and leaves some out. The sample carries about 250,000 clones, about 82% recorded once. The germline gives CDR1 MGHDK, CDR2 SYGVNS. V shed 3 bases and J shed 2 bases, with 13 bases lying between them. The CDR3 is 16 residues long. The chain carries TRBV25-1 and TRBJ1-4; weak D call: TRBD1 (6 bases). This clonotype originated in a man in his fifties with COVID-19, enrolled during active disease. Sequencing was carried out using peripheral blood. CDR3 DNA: TGTGCCAGCAGTGAGGGCCAGGGGTGGACTAATGAAAAACTGTTTTTT. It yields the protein CASSEGQGWTNEKLFF.